Below, 26 T cell receptor beta chains from the same sample are listed, as sequenced in a study of spatial heterogeneity in lung cancer. Study results and limitations: Tumoral mutation counts were tracked by counts of expanded intratumoral alpha and beta TCRs.

Sample time point: sample taken at primary tumor resection. One entry per CDR3 protein, called by TCRdb with MiXCR from the 5' RACE reads. The sample records approximately 13,000 distinct CDR3 sequences, roughly 5.5% being singletons. No antigen is known for these receptors. The sample in question was lung tumor tissue, obtained at surgery. The source of these receptors is a male donor with early-stage non-small cell lung cancer.

In its sample, this clonotype was seen many times. The gene calls are TRBV6-1 and TRBJ1-5; D ambiguous. CDR1 and CDR2 from the germline V gene are MNHNS and SASEGT. V lost 5 bases and J lost 1, with 9 bases in between. This CDR3 spans 14 amino acids. The CDR3 sequence: CASSPQSSNQPQHF. The DNA of the CDR3 is TGTGCCAGCAGTCCTCAGTCCAGCAATCAGCCCCAGCATTTT.

This rearrangement joins TRBV4-3 to TRBJ2-7; D possibly uses TRBD1 or TRBD2 (5 bases each). Germline CDR1 LGHNA, CDR2 YSLEER. With 1 base removed from V and 2 bases from J, the gap between germline ends came to 9 bases. The CDR3 length is 14 residues. The CDR3: CASSQVVGAYEQYF. The CDR3 bases are TGCGCCAGCAGCCAAGTAGTGGGGGCCTACGAGCAGTACTTC.

The chain joins TRBV7-9 to TRBJ1-1; D gene ambiguous. Trimming took off 6 bases at V and 2 bases at J, with 10 bases between the two ends. The CDR3 length is 13 residues. Germline-derived CDR1 and CDR2 are SEHNR and FQNEAQ (reference sequence). The CDR3 region is CASRHQVNTEAFF. CDR3 bases: TGTGCCAGCAGGCATCAGGTTAACACTGAAGCTTTCTTT.

This chain joins TRBV12-3 or TRBV12-4 and TRBJ2-3; D call uncertain. CDR3 size: 14 residues. With 7 bases removed from V and 0 bases from J, the gap between germline ends came to 11 bases. The CDR3 region has the DNA TGTGCCAGCACCATGACGGTTAGCACAGATACGCAGTATTTT. Translating gives CASTMTVSTDTQYF.

V gene TRBV2 combines with J gene TRBJ1-1; 7 nucleotides align to TRBD1. Losses at the gene ends were 7 bases for V and 1 base for J; bases not matched to a gene: 6. This CDR3 has 14 residues. The germline V gene has CDR1 SNHLY and CDR2 FYNNEI. CDR3 sequence: CASKRDSPNTEAFF. The CDR3 nucleotides are TGTGCCAGCAAAAGGGACAGTCCGAACACTGAAGCTTTCTTT.

This clonotype was counted only a few times. V and J are TRBV6-5 and TRBJ2-7; 7 nucleotides match TRBD1. Germline V gives CDR1 MNHEY, CDR2 SVGAGI. CDR3 length: 15 amino acids. The V gene end was trimmed by 2 bases and the J gene end by 3 bases; junction bases not matched to a gene: 7. The CDR3 DNA reads TGTGCCAGCAGTTACAGGGCAGGGGGTTACTACGAGCAGTACTTC. It specifies CASSYRAGGYYEQYF.

Ten or more counts support this clonotype. The chain employs TRBV7-9 and TRBJ2-2, with 8 bases matching TRBD1. This CDR3 is 15 amino acids long. Germline V lookup: CDR1 SEHNR, CDR2 FQNEAQ (reference sequence). The J segment lost 5 bases and the V segment lost 5 bases, leaving 7 bases of the junction unmatched. The CDR3 reads CASSRDRGRTGELFF. In DNA, the CDR3 is TGTGCCAGCAGCCGAGACAGGGGACGGACCGGGGAGCTGTTTTTT.

This clonotype was picked up many times. The chain joins TRBV27 to TRBJ2-1; 8 bases fit TRBD1. The CDR3 loop spans 14 amino acids. The V segment lost 4 bases and the J segment 2 bases; nucleotides outside the gene matches: 1. Looked up from germline, CDR1 is MNHEY and CDR2 is SMNVEV (reference sequence). CDR3 protein: CASSWTGPYNEQFF. CDR3 bases: TGTGCCAGCAGTTGGACAGGGCCCTACAATGAGCAGTTCTTC.

This clonotype has only a few counts. The CDR3 protein is CASTPERNQPQHF. Written as DNA, the CDR3 is TGTGCCAGCACCCCGGAGCGCAATCAGCCCCAGCATTTT. The chain joins TRBV6-2 or TRBV6-3 to TRBJ1-5; D not resolved. CDR1 MNHEY and CDR2 SVGEGT come from the germline V gene. The CDR3 totals 13 residues. The V and J ends lost 7 bases and 2 bases respectively, with 9 bases between them.

This clonotype was detected ten times or more. The genes are TRBV28 and TRBJ2-7; a possible D gene is TRBD1 (6 bases). CDR1 and CDR2 (germline): MDHEN, SYDVKM. This CDR3 has 12 amino acids. The V end lost 6 bases, the J end lost 6 bases, and 12 bases lay between the germline ends. CDR3 in DNA: TGTGCCAGCAGACCCGGGACAACCGAGCAGTACTTC. Encoded protein: CASRPGTTEQYF.

As to this clonotype: A much larger clone lies a single base off, so this may be a read error. This chain links TRBV7-2 with TRBJ2-5; TRBD2 might be the D (5 bases). The V gene's germline CDR1 is SGHTA and CDR2 FQGNSA. Trimming stripped 4 bases from V and 2 bases from J, with 23 bases between. The CDR3 consists of 18 residues. For the CDR3, the DNA is TGTGCCAGCAGCTCCTCATGGACTCCCGGCTGTTTTCAAGAGACCCAGTACTTC. This sequence encodes CASSSSWTPGCFQETQYF.

V and J are TRBV19 and TRBJ2-1; 14 bases match TRBD2. CDR1 is LNHDA and CDR2 is SQIVND in the germline V gene (reference sequence). V gave up 6 bases and J gave up 8 bases; unmatched junction bases: 15. The CDR3 loop spans 18 amino acids. The CDR3 nucleotides are TGTGCCAGTAGCTCCGGGACTAGCGGGGGCCTCCCTTCGGATGAGCAGTTCTTC. It codes for CASSSGTSGGLPSDEQFF.

This clonotype is deemed medium-sized. The chain uses TRBV4-2 and TRBJ2-3, with D possibly being TRBD1 (7 bases). Trimming shortened V by 3 bases and J by 4 bases, and 14 bases separated the two germline ends. This CDR3 is 15 amino acids long. Germline loops: CDR1 LGHNA, CDR2 YNFKEQ. The CDR3 region has the DNA TGTGCCAGCAGCCAGAGCAGGGGGGCTGCAGATACGCAGTATTTT. Translated: CASSQSRGAADTQYF.

This clonotype was found many times. The chain has TRBV6-1 and TRBJ2-5; weak D call: TRBD1 (5 bases). Germline V gene lookup returns CDR1 MNHNS and CDR2 SASEGT. V shed 2 bases and J shed 7 bases, with 14 bases lying between them. CDR3 length: 14 residues. The CDR3 region is CASSENPGWGTQYF. CDR3 in DNA: TGTGCCAGCAGTGAAAACCCAGGGTGGGGGACCCAGTACTTC.

By proportion, this clonotype is medium-sized. The chain carries TRBV28 and TRBJ1-5; a weak D match, TRBD1 (5 bases). The germline V and J ends were trimmed by 8 bases and 0 bases, with 20 bases remaining between them. CDR3 size: 17 residues. From germline, CDR1 is MDHEN and CDR2 SYDVKM. CDR3 loop: CASVRGKTAYSNQPQHF. The CDR3 DNA sequence: TGTGCCAGCGTAAGGGGCAAAACCGCCTATAGCAATCAGCCCCAGCATTTT.

Comment on this clonotype: The final CDR3 position lacks the conserved phenylalanine or tryptophan, pointing to a likely read error. The DNA is omitted, as the CDR3 cannot be located on it reliably, and the CDR3 follows TCRdb's listing. The rearrangement links TRBV28 to TRBJ1-5; the listed D gene, TRBD1, was not tested against the DNA. The CDR3 length equals 14 residues, ends included. Germline values: CDR1 MDHEN, CDR2 SYDVKM. CDR3: CASSSSGGGQPLHL.

This clonotype counts as medium-sized. The genes are TRBV7-2 and TRBJ2-3; weak D call: TRBD1 (5 bases). The V and J ends lost 5 bases and 3 bases respectively, with 15 bases between them. The CDR3 has 15 amino acids. Germline V gene sequence: CDR1 SGHTA, CDR2 FQGNSA. The CDR3 nucleotides are TGTGCCAGCAGCCGATGGGGCGAGAAAACAGATACGCAGTATTTT. This codes for CASSRWGEKTDTQYF. The full variable domain, in which reference TRBV7-2 and TRBJ2-3 provide the parts outside the CDR3, is GAGVSQSPSNKVTEKGKDVELRCDPISGHTALYWYRQSLGQGLEFLIYFQGNSAPDKSGLPSDRFSAERTGGSVSTLTIQRTQQEDSAVYLCASSRWGEKTDTQYFGPGTRLTVL.

Many counts were recorded for this clonotype. V gene TRBV27 combines with J gene TRBJ2-3; a weak D match, TRBD1 (5 bases). CDR3 length: 16 residues. V lost 7 bases to trimming and J lost 6 bases, with 23 bases between them. Germline assignment: CDR1 MNHEY and CDR2 SMNVEV (reference sequence). The DNA for the CDR3 is TGTGCCAGCACCCCCTATGGTGGGGCCAGGAAGGATACGCAGTATTTT. Protein sequence: CASTPYGGARKDTQYF.

At least ten counts were recorded for this clonotype. The chain is built from TRBV5-1 and TRBJ1-6; D possibly corresponds to TRBD1 (5 bases). The germline CDR1 and CDR2 sequences are SGHRS and YFSETQ. V lost 7 bases to trimming and J lost 7 bases, with 18 bases between them. This CDR3 comprises 15 residues. The CDR3 DNA sequence: TGCGCCAGCCGCCTGGGGGGGGGTGAAAATTCACCCCTCCACTTT. Its translation: CASRLGGGENSPLHF.

This clonotype occurred many times. At one end, the junction sequence differs from germline, possibly due to a read error. The rearrangement links TRBV4-1 to TRBJ2-1; no definite D call. The CDR3 sequence is 16 residues long. Germline CDR1 MGHRA, CDR2 YSYEKL. This CDR3 is CASSKEWGFAYNEQFF. In nucleotides, the CDR3 is TGCGCCAGCAGCAAAGAGTGGGGTTTCGCCTACAATGAGCAGTTCTTC.

This clonotype was observed a few times. The rearrangement links TRBV4-3 to TRBJ1-6; 8 bases are a match to TRBD1. The V gene end was trimmed by 2 bases and the J gene end by 7 bases; junction bases not matched to a gene: 7. This CDR3 is 16 amino acids long. Germline assignment: CDR1 LGHNA and CDR2 YSLEER. CDR3 region: CASSQSQGVGNSPLHF. CDR3 nucleotide sequence: TGCGCCAGCAGCCAATCACAGGGGGTCGGGAATTCACCCCTCCACTTT.

Many counts were recorded for this clonotype. This sequence joins TRBV5-1 and TRBJ2-1; D is unclear. The CDR3 sequence is 11 residues long. CDR1 and CDR2 from the germline V gene are SGHRS and YFSETQ. Trimming shortened V by 0 bases and J by 6 bases, and 1 base separated the two germline ends. DNA of the CDR3: TGCGCCAGCAGCTTGGGCAATGAGCAGTTCTTC. This codes for CASSLGNEQFF.

The sample holds one count of this clonotype. The gene calls are TRBV20-1 and TRBJ2-7; the match to TRBD1 covers 7 bases. Per the germline V gene, CDR1 is DFQATT and CDR2 is SNEGSKA (reference sequence). V gave up 5 bases and J gave up 4 bases; unmatched junction bases: 11. This CDR3 has 14 amino acids. CDR3 residues: CSADPGQRPYEQYF. The CDR3 nucleotides are TGCAGTGCTGATCCGGGACAGCGGCCTTACGAGCAGTACTTC.

This chain links TRBV6-1 with TRBJ1-6, with D possibly TRBD1 on 5 matching bases. Between the trimmed V and J ends, which lost 2 bases and 10 bases, there was a span of 15 bases. There are 15 residues in the CDR3. CDR1 and CDR2 from the germline V gene are MNHNS and SASEGT. The DNA for the CDR3 is TGTGCCAGCAGTGAATTTGGGGCGACGGGATCACCCCTCCACTTT. This translates into CASSEFGATGSPLHF.

This clonotype has a count of ten or more. The chain recombines TRBV14 with TRBJ1-6; D not certain. Germline V gives CDR1 SGHDN, CDR2 FVKESK. V lost 0 bases to trimming and J lost 9 bases, with 9 bases between them. CDR3 length: 14 amino acids. The CDR3 DNA reads as TGTGCCAGCAGCCAAGACCGCGTTAGTTCACCCCTCCACTTT. This gives the protein CASSQDRVSSPLHF.

In its sample, this clonotype was seen many times. V gene TRBV4-1 combines with J gene TRBJ1-4, with 10 positions matching TRBD1. This CDR3 is 15 amino acids long. V gave up 8 bases and J gave up 8 bases; unmatched junction bases: 11. Germline V gene data show CDR1 as MGHRA and CDR2 as YSYEKL. The CDR3 nucleotides are TGCGCCAGCCGGACAGGGGGAACGCAAGGGGAAAAACTGTTTTTT. This encodes CASRTGGTQGEKLFF.